This T cell receptor (beta chain) is from a study of T cell responses to AZD1222 COVID-19 vaccine. The CDR3 consists of 15 residues. J gave up 8 bases and V 4 bases, and 5 bases lay outside the gene matches. Germline V lookup: CDR1 LNHDA, CDR2 SQIVND (reference sequence). A note on this clone: Its antigen is undetermined.

General observations from the study: Spike-specific TCR breadth and depth rose after two AZD1222 doses. Baseline seropositivity characterized only a handful of AZD1222 recipients. Repertoire sampling was restricted to post-peak T cell response timepoints. Donors were chiefly white British, with a greater number of females, and clonal diversity was perhaps underestimated.

Generated by immunoSEQ multiplex PCR, the TCRdb table keeps only in-frame clones and is missing some. The data contain roughly 200,000 clones, just under 95% of them seen just once; the ten biggest clones take up about 1%. The receptor was isolated from an adult who received the MenACWY meningococcal vaccine as a control. This chain connects TRBV19 to TRBJ2-2; 12 positions match TRBD1. Source: peripheral blood, taken 28 days after the second dose of the MenACWY control vaccine. CDR3 sequence: CASSTGTGGSGELFF. The CDR3 DNA sequence: TGTGCCAGTAGTACCGGGACAGGGGGCTCGGGGGAGCTGTTTTTT.